The 25 T cell receptor beta chains reported below all come from one sample, sequenced in a study of OX40 agonist ivuxolimab in advanced cancers. Assay: immunoSEQ multiplex PCR; the TCRdb copy retains only in-frame clones and omits some. The sample yields under 50,000 clones, 75% to 90% seen once. This sample comprised CD4+ or CD8+ T cells sorted from blood, obtained in a trial of the OX40 agonist ivuxolimab. The receptor source for this set is an adult with an advanced solid tumor such as melanoma, head and neck, liver or kidney cancer.

This sequence joins TRBV2 and TRBJ2-6; no clear D. The length of the CDR3 is 15 residues. Between the trimmed V and J ends, which lost 3 bases and 1 base, there was a span of 7 bases. The germline V gene has CDR1 SNHLY and CDR2 FYNNEI. CDR3 sequence reads: CASSDPGSGANVLTF. The CDR3 DNA sequence: TGTGCCAGCAGTGACCCCGGGTCTGGGGCCAACGTCCTGACTTTC. The variable domain in full, completed from reference TRBV2 and TRBJ2-6, reads EPEVTQTPSHQVTQMGQEVILRCVPISNHLYFYWYRQILGQKVEFLVSFYNNEISEKSEIFDDQFSVERPDGSNFTLKIRSTKLEDSAMYFCASSDPGSGANVLTFGAGSRLTVL.

The rearrangement joins TRBV11-2 to TRBJ1-3; D gene ambiguous. This CDR3 contains 14 residues. V was clipped by 5 bases and J by 0 bases, with 8 bases between them. Germline loops: CDR1 SGHAT, CDR2 FQNNGV. CDR3 nucleotide sequence: TGTGCCAGCAGCGAGCTGGGCTCTGGAAACACCATATATTTT. Residues: CASSELGSGNTIYF. The whole variable domain, remainder taken from reference TRBV11-2 and TRBJ1-3, is EAGVAQSPRYKIIEKRQSVAFWCNPISGHATLYWYQQILGQGPKLLIQFQNNGVVDDSQLPKDRFSAERLKGVDSTLKIQPAKLEDSAVYLCASSELGSGNTIYFGEGSWLTVV.

The rearrangement joins TRBV27 to TRBJ2-1, with TRBD2 as a possible D gene (6 bases). V lost 4 bases, J lost 2 bases, and 12 bases lay in between. The germline gives CDR1 MNHEY, CDR2 SMNVEV (reference sequence). This CDR3 is 15 amino acids long. The CDR3 loop is CASSSLGGAYNEQFF. In nucleotides, the CDR3 is TGTGCCAGCAGTTCCCTGGGCGGGGCCTACAATGAGCAGTTCTTC.

This sequence joins TRBV5-4 and TRBJ2-7; 11 positions match TRBD2. Germline-derived CDR1 and CDR2 are SGHNT and YYREEE (reference sequence). The CDR3 sequence is 15 residues long. V was pared by 3 bases and J by 2 bases, with 4 bases of the junction left unmatched. The DNA for the CDR3 is TGTGCCAGCAGCTCCCTAGCGGGGGGACCCTACGAGCAGTACGTC. Amino acid sequence: CASSSLAGGPYEQYV.

This clone was found once. The rearrangement joins TRBV5-4 to TRBJ1-2; 8 bases are a match to TRBD1. CDR3 size: 15 residues. Losses at the gene ends were 0 bases for V and 8 bases for J; bases not matched to a gene: 9. The germline V gene has CDR1 SGHNT and CDR2 YYREEE (reference sequence). This chain's CDR3 is CASSLVGRGLSGYTF. CDR3 coding DNA: TGTGCCAGCAGCTTGGTGGGCAGGGGGCTTTCCGGCTACACCTTC.

This chain links TRBV5-8 with TRBJ2-3; 7 positions match TRBD1. The germline V gene encodes CDR1 SGHTS and CDR2 YDEGEE. V lost 4 bases to trimming and J lost 5 bases; unmatched junction nucleotides: 10. CDR3 length: 15 amino acids. DNA for the CDR3: TGTGCCAGCAGCCCCCGGGACAGATTCAAAGATACGCAGTATTTT. Protein sequence: CASSPRDRFKDTQYF.

The J gene is TRBJ2-7, the V gene TRBV11-2; no reliable D call. The CDR3 runs 14 residues. Trimming removed 1 base from V and 2 bases from J, with 9 bases in between. Per germline, CDR1 SGHAT and CDR2 FQNNGV. The DNA for the CDR3 is TGTGCCAGCAGCTTAGGTGCTTTTACCTACGAGCAGTACTTC. Amino acid sequence: CASSLGAFTYEQYF.

This chain uses TRBV21-1 with TRBJ1-6; TRBD1, the table's D call, was not compared with the DNA. TRBV21-1 is termed a pseudogene. This CDR3 has 16 amino acids. CDR3 in amino acids: CASSRIGDRGDSPLHF. The CDR3 DNA reads as TGTGCCAGCAGCAGAATTGGGGACAGGGGAGATTCACCCCTCCACTTT.

This sequence joins TRBV6-4 and TRBJ2-2, with 8 bases matching TRBD1. The CDR3 runs 14 residues. Germline trimming cut 3 bases from V and 5 bases from J; bases unmatched to any gene: 2. Germline lookup yields CDR1 MRHNA and CDR2 SNTAGT. The DNA of the CDR3 is TGTGCCAGCAGTGAGACAGGGGAGACCGGGGAGCTGTTTTTT. Its protein is CASSETGETGELFF.

The chain links TRBV6-4 to TRBJ1-5; D not certain. Per the germline V gene, CDR1 is MRHNA and CDR2 is SNTAGT. The CDR3 has 13 residues. The germline V and J ends were trimmed by 2 bases and 7 bases, with 9 bases remaining between them. The CDR3 DNA reads as TGTGCCAGCAGTGACAATCTGGGACAGCCCCAGCATTTT. Translated, it gives CASSDNLGQPQHF.

The table lists this clone with a few counts. This rearrangement joins TRBV9 to TRBJ2-7; possible D gene TRBD2, 5 bases. CDR1 is SGDLS, CDR2 YYNGEE, per germline. Deletions cut 3 bases from V and 9 bases from J, with 13 bases between. The CDR3 consists of 12 residues. CDR3 nucleotides: TGTGCCAGCAGCGGGGAGCGTTTTGGGCAGTACGTC. Translated: CASSGERFGQYV.

The V gene is TRBV5-5, the J gene TRBJ2-2; tentative D call: TRBD2 (6 bases). Trimming took 4 bases from V and 7 from J, leaving 14 bases between them. This CDR3 is 14 amino acids long. Germline CDR1 is SGHKS and CDR2 is YYEKEE (reference sequence). DNA for the CDR3: TGTGCCAGCAGCCCCGACCGGGGGAACGGGGAGCTGTTTTTT. Its translation is CASSPDRGNGELFF.

V is TRBV5-1 and J is TRBJ1-4; D not resolved. Trimming cost V 3 bases and J 2 bases, with 11 bases left between them. The length of the CDR3 is 15 residues. Looked up from germline, CDR1 is SGHRS and CDR2 is YFSETQ. CDR3 in amino acids: CASSSGRVTNEKLFF. In DNA form, the CDR3 reads TGCGCCAGCAGCTCCGGACGAGTCACTAATGAAAAACTGTTTTTT.

In nucleotides, the CDR3 is TGTGCCAGCAGCTTAGGTGCGGGGGGCAGATCTCGGGAGACCCAGTACTTC. This encodes CASSLGAGGRSRETQYF. V and J are TRBV7-8 and TRBJ2-5, with 8 positions matching TRBD2. The CDR3 spans 17 residues. CDR1 is SGHVS and CDR2 is FQNEAQ in the germline V gene. The junction had 12 bases not matched to a gene; V was cut back by 1 base and J by 5 bases.

V and J are TRBV5-1 and TRBJ2-5, with D unresolved. Trimming took 1 base from V and 1 from J, leaving 14 bases between them. Germline CDR1 is SGHRS and CDR2 is YFSETQ. CDR3 length equals 16 residues. The DNA of the CDR3 is TGCGCCAGCAGCTTGCGGGCAGGTAGGCGCCAAGAGACCCAGTACTTC. Its translation is CASSLRAGRRQETQYF. Full variable domain (rest looked up from reference TRBV5-1 and TRBJ2-5): KAGVTQTPRYLIKTRGQQVTLSCSPISGHRSVSWYQQTPGQGLQFLFEYFSETQRNKGNFPGRFSGRQFSNSRSEMNVSTLELGDSALYLCASSLRAGRRQETQYFGPGTRLLVL.

About this clone itself: Germline is not matched at one junction end, which may reflect a read error. The CDR3 spells CASSLVGTGEEAQYF. Written as DNA, the CDR3 is TGTGCCAGCAGCTTGGTCGGTACAGGGGAAGAGGCCCAGTACTTC. The chain uses TRBV5-4 and TRBJ2-5; 7 bases are a match to TRBD1. This CDR3 contains 15 residues. Germline V gene lookup returns CDR1 SGHNT and CDR2 YYREEE (reference sequence).

CDR3 amino acids: CASSLGTSGFTDTQYF. As DNA, the CDR3 is TGTGCCAGCAGTTTAGGGACTAGCGGCTTCACAGATACGCAGTATTTT. The rearrangement links TRBV27 to TRBJ2-3; 11 bases align to TRBD2. Germline V gene lookup returns CDR1 MNHEY and CDR2 SMNVEV (reference sequence). The V segment lost 2 bases and the J segment 2 bases; nucleotides outside the gene matches: 3. The CDR3 runs to 16 residues.

The chain carries TRBV27 and TRBJ1-1, with no clear D. CDR1 MNHEY and CDR2 SMNVEV come from the germline V gene (reference sequence). The V and J ends lost 4 bases and 1 base respectively, with 10 bases between them. The CDR3 loop spans 14 amino acids. CDR3 bases: TGTGCCAGCAGTTATCTAGACCCGAACACTGAAGCTTTCTTT. Its protein is CASSYLDPNTEAFF.

This clone was picked up a small number of times. V usage is TRBV27 and J usage is TRBJ1-6, with D tentatively TRBD1 (6 bases). The germline gives CDR1 MNHEY, CDR2 SMNVEV (reference sequence). The CDR3 is 17 amino acids. Trimming pared 6 bases from V and 3 bases from J, leaving 18 bases between. The CDR3 loop is CASSPSQGSNYNSPLHF. CDR3 in DNA: TGTGCCAGCAGCCCCTCCCAGGGGTCCAACTATAATTCACCCCTCCACTTT.

The chain couples TRBV12-5 to TRBJ2-7; TRBD2 agrees at 10 bases. This CDR3 has 15 residues. Germline V lookup: CDR1 LGHNT, CDR2 FRNRAP. Written as DNA, the CDR3 is TGTGCTAGTGGTTTCCTCCACACCACTAGCGGGAACGGGGACGTC. This translates into CASGFLHTTSGNGDV.

J is TRBJ1-2 and V is TRBV9, with 7 bases lining up with TRBD1. CDR3 length: 14 amino acids. The V gene's germline CDR1 is SGDLS and CDR2 YYNGEE. The trim removed 0 bases at V and 8 bases at J, leaving 7 bases unmatched. The CDR3 nucleotides read TGTGCCAGCAGCGTAGATTTGGCAGGGGGAGGCTACACCTTC. Translating gives CASSVDLAGGGYTF.

The J gene is TRBJ2-1, the V gene TRBV7-9; D unresolved. CDR1 and CDR2 from the germline V gene are SEHNR and FQNEAQ (reference sequence). The ends were cut back, 5 bases at V and 1 base at J, with 9 bases in the middle. The CDR3 is 14 residues long. The CDR3 here is CASSPSGSYNEQFF. CDR3 in DNA: TGTGCCAGCAGCCCTTCCGGTTCCTACAATGAGCAGTTCTTC.

The V call is TRBV5-6, the J call TRBJ2-7; 8 bases match TRBD1. The CDR3 is 15 amino acids. Germline loops: CDR1 SGHDT, CDR2 YYEEEE. V shed 5 bases, J shed 6 bases, and the junction held 13 bases outside the gene matches. The CDR3 bases are TGTGCCAGCAGTTGGCAGGGGGCCCCCGGGGGCGAGCAGTACTTC. Its translation is CASSWQGAPGGEQYF.

The chain uses TRBV19 and TRBJ1-1; 8 nucleotides line up with TRBD1. Germline assignment: CDR1 LNHDA and CDR2 SQIVND (reference sequence). V lost 3 bases and J lost 0; bases outside the gene matches: 3. CDR3 size: 15 residues. CDR3 sequence (DNA): TGTGCCAGTAGTATTGGACAGGGTTTGAACACTGAAGCTTTCTTT. This codes for CASSIGQGLNTEAFF.

The chain recombines TRBV6-1 with TRBJ1-2; D not resolved. The germline V and J ends were trimmed by 5 bases and 5 bases, with 15 bases remaining between them. The CDR3 extends over 14 amino acids. Looked up from germline, CDR1 is MNHNS and CDR2 is SASEGT. In DNA, the CDR3 is TGTGCCAGCAGTCAATCTCCAGGAGCATATGGCTACACCTTC. It codes for CASSQSPGAYGYTF.